This entry lists 29 T cell receptor beta chains sequenced from one sample in a study of CD8 T cells in ankylosing spondylitis (dated by TCRdb to the late 2010s). Receptors were amplified or captured by 5' RACE. The instrument given in TCRdb is Illumina HiSeq 2500. TCRdb applied fastp at Q25 and MiXCR to the public reads, then kept only in-frame beta chains. Rows merge per CDR3 protein into single entries with the most common DNA and genes. Across this sample there are under 250,000 distinct CDR3 sequences, with under 8.5% seen only once. Around 4.9% of the sample rests with the top ten. Sequenced sample: blood, either unsorted or a sorted T cell fraction (not recorded which). The source is a female donor with ankylosing spondylitis or in good health (not recorded which).

This clonotype has a count of ten or more. The chain combines TRBV11-2 with TRBJ2-5, with 9 nucleotides matching TRBD2. CDR1 and CDR2 from the germline V gene are SGHAT and FQNNGV. This CDR3 is built from 15 residues. The V gene end was trimmed by 4 bases and the J gene end by 2 bases; junction bases not matched to a gene: 5. The CDR3 loop reads CASSSSGNEQETQYF. Written as DNA, the CDR3 is TGTGCCAGCAGCTCTAGCGGGAACGAACAAGAGACCCAGTACTTC.

This clonotype was seen many times. The chain couples TRBV20-1 to TRBJ1-2; 12 nucleotides line up with TRBD1. V was clipped by 4 bases and J by 0 bases; unmatched bases: 6. The V gene's germline CDR1 is DFQATT and CDR2 SNEGSKA (reference sequence). The CDR3 is 16 amino acids. CDR3 protein: CSAIPGTGGSNYGYTF. CDR3 nucleotide sequence: TGCAGTGCTATCCCCGGGACAGGGGGCTCTAACTATGGCTACACCTTC.

This clonotype has at least ten counts. The chain links TRBV24-1 to TRBJ2-5; D uncertain. The CDR3 is made up of 15 amino acids. Trimming took 4 bases from V and 4 from J, leaving 15 bases between them. The V gene's germline CDR1 is KGHDR and CDR2 SFDVKD. CDR3 bases: TGTGCCACCAGTGAACCTAGGACCGTTCCAGAGACCCAGTACTTC. Protein: CATSEPRTVPETQYF.

This clonotype was observed at least ten times. V gene TRBV10-2 combines with J gene TRBJ2-7; 10 nucleotides agree with TRBD1. CDR1 and CDR2 (germline): WSHSY, SAAADI. V shed 5 bases and J 4 bases; nucleotides not matched to a gene: 11. This CDR3 is built from 16 residues. As DNA, the CDR3 is TGCGCCAGCAGTTTGGAGGGGACAGGGGTTCGGTACGAGCAGTACTTC. Its protein is CASSLEGTGVRYEQYF.

This clonotype was counted ten times or more. This rearrangement joins TRBV5-6 to TRBJ2-4; possibly TRBD1 or TRBD2 for D (5 bases each). The CDR3 is made up of 17 amino acids. V lost 4 bases and J lost 3, with 20 bases in between. The germline CDR1 and CDR2 sequences are SGHDT and YYEEEE. CDR3 nucleotides: TGTGCCAGCAGCGTAGGGGCGGCAGGGAGAGGCAAAAACATTCAGTACTTC. As protein: CASSVGAAGRGKNIQYF.

This clonotype was counted many times. Written as DNA, the CDR3 is TGCAGTGCTAGAGGGGGAACGTTCCCCGGGACAGATACGCAGTATTTT. It translates to CSARGGTFPGTDTQYF. V gene TRBV20-1 combines with J gene TRBJ2-3; D remains unclear. The V and J ends lost 1 base and 3 bases respectively, with 17 bases between them. The germline CDR1 and CDR2 sequences are DFQATT and SNEGSKA (reference sequence). This CDR3 region has 16 residues.

V and J are TRBV7-2 and TRBJ2-7; 11 nucleotides agree with TRBD2. With V trimmed by 5 bases and J by 1 base, 4 bases remained unmatched. In germline, CDR1 is SGHTA, CDR2 FQGNSA. This CDR3 contains 15 residues. The DNA of the CDR3 is TGTGCCAGCAGCATTGGACTAGCGGGTTCCTACGAGCAGTACTTC. It translates to CASSIGLAGSYEQYF.

This clonotype was observed at least ten times. CDR3 amino acids: CASSLTRTSQSPLHF. Written as DNA, the CDR3 is TGTGCCAGCAGTTTAACTAGGACCTCCCAATCACCCCTCCACTTT. The genes are TRBV28 and TRBJ1-6, with D uncertain. V gave up 2 bases and J gave up 10 bases, with 15 bases separating them. The CDR3 totals 15 residues. Germline values: CDR1 MDHEN, CDR2 SYDVKM. The whole variable domain, filled in from reference TRBV28 and TRBJ1-6, reads DVKVTQSSRYLVKRTGEKVFLECVQDMDHENMFWYRQDPGLGLRLIYFSYDVKMKEKGDIPEGYSVSREKKERFSLILESASTNQTSMYLCASSLTRTSQSPLHFGNGTRLTVT.

This clonotype has at least ten counts. The J gene is TRBJ1-5, the V gene TRBV30, with 11 bases aligning to TRBD1. The CDR3 runs 15 residues. Germline V gives CDR1 GTSNPN, CDR2 SVGIG (reference sequence). V was clipped by 2 bases and J by 7 bases; unmatched bases: 7. The CDR3 DNA reads TGTGCCTGGAGTCCTCGGACAGGGGGCAGACAGCCCCAGCATTTT. Encoded protein: CAWSPRTGGRQPQHF.

V and J are TRBV7-2 and TRBJ1-3; TRBD1 agrees at 9 bases. In germline, CDR1 is SGHTA, CDR2 FQGNSA. CDR3 length equals 16 residues. Trimming at V came to 1 base and at J to 4 bases, leaving 5 bases not matched to a gene. The CDR3 DNA follows: TGTGCCAGCAGCTTAGGAAGGACAGGGGCGGGAAACACCATATATTTT. As protein: CASSLGRTGAGNTIYF.

Many counts were recorded for this clonotype. The chain carries TRBV6-6 and TRBJ2-3; D may correspond to TRBD1 or TRBD2 (5 bases each). V shed 7 bases and J shed 5 bases, with 10 bases lying between them. This CDR3 contains 12 residues. Germline CDR1 reads MNHNY; CDR2 reads SVGAGI (reference sequence). The CDR3 here is CASTLRGDTQYF. As DNA, the CDR3 is TGTGCCAGCACCTTGAGGGGAGATACGCAGTATTTT.

This clonotype has a count of ten or more. J is TRBJ2-3 and V is TRBV20-1, with D possibly matching TRBD2 (6 bases). Germline assignment: CDR1 DFQATT and CDR2 SNEGSKA (reference sequence). The CDR3 sequence is 14 residues long. Trimming removed 3 bases from V and 0 bases from J, with 10 bases in between. CDR3 region: CSARRDDSTDTQYF. The CDR3 nucleotides are TGCAGTGCTAGGCGGGACGATAGCACAGATACGCAGTATTTT.

This clonotype was counted a few times. The V gene is TRBV9, the J gene TRBJ2-7; tentatively, D is TRBD2 (5 bases). Germline CDR1 is SGDLS and CDR2 is YYNGEE. This CDR3 is 14 amino acids long. V gave up 4 bases and J gave up 2 bases, with 13 bases separating them. CDR3 region: CASSSGELPYEQYF. CDR3 in DNA: TGTGCCAGCAGCTCCGGGGAGCTTCCCTACGAGCAGTACTTC.

Many counts were recorded for this clonotype. The chain carries TRBV6-2 or TRBV6-3 and TRBJ2-4, with D tentatively TRBD2 (5 bases). V lost 7 bases, J lost 8 bases, and 12 bases lay in between. CDR3 size: 12 residues. Germline assignment: CDR1 MNHEY and CDR2 SVGEGT. CDR3 in amino acids: CASKPDGDIQYF. DNA for the CDR3: TGTGCCAGCAAACCCGACGGGGACATTCAGTACTTC.

This clonotype was counted a few times. This chain uses TRBV2 with TRBJ2-1; TRBD2 agrees at 8 bases. J was trimmed by 9 bases and V by 8 bases; bases with no gene match: 6. There are 12 residues in the CDR3. Germline assignment: CDR1 SNHLY and CDR2 FYNNEI. The CDR3 region is CASSPAGVEQFF. The CDR3 DNA is TGTGCCAGCTCGCCAGCGGGAGTTGAGCAGTTCTTC.

This clonotype showed up many times. The chain is built from TRBV29-1 and TRBJ1-1; 7 bases are a match to TRBD1. This CDR3 is built from 12 residues. V lost 7 bases, J lost 1 base, and 3 bases stayed unmatched. The germline V gene has CDR1 SQVTM and CDR2 ANQGSEA. The CDR3: CSGQGRNTEAFF. CDR3 in DNA: TGCAGCGGACAGGGTCGGAACACTGAAGCTTTCTTT.

In this sample, this clonotype turned up many times. The chain combines TRBV12-3 or TRBV12-4 with TRBJ1-1, with 10 bases aligning to TRBD1. The ends lost 10 bases at V and 2 bases at J; junction bases unmatched: 10. The length of the CDR3 is 15 residues. The CDR3 region is CATIDRGLLNTEAFF. The CDR3, as DNA: TGTGCCACTATCGACAGGGGGCTATTAAACACTGAAGCTTTCTTT.

This clonotype was observed many times. The chain is built from TRBV5-6 and TRBJ2-1; D is undetermined. Trimming shortened V by 4 bases and J by 13 bases, and 12 bases separated the two germline ends. The CDR3 has 11 residues. In germline, CDR1 is SGHDT, CDR2 YYEEEE. CDR3: CASSVMAIQFF. CDR3 nucleotide sequence: TGTGCCAGCAGCGTTATGGCGATACAGTTCTTC.

This clonotype showed up many times. V and J are TRBV28 and TRBJ2-7; 10 nucleotides line up with TRBD2. The J segment lost 5 bases and the V segment lost 2 bases, leaving 9 bases of the junction unmatched. CDR1 and CDR2 (germline): MDHEN, SYDVKM. The CDR3 sequence is 16 residues long. CDR3 nucleotide sequence: TGTGCCAGCAGTTTAGGATCTCTAGCGGGAGAAAACGAGCAGTACTTC. It codes for CASSLGSLAGENEQYF.

This clonotype was counted many times. The chain is built from TRBV20-1 and TRBJ2-1; 12 positions agree with TRBD2. Germline CDR1 reads DFQATT; CDR2 reads SNEGSKA (reference sequence). The CDR3 has 16 residues. V was clipped by 5 bases and J by 7 bases; unmatched bases: 12. For the CDR3, the DNA is TGCAGTGCTCCCTCCCCGACTAGCGGGAGATCAAATGAGCAGTTCTTC. Translation: CSAPSPTSGRSNEQFF.

This clonotype was observed many times. The chain is built from TRBV29-1 and TRBJ2-7; 14 bases align to TRBD2. CDR1 and CDR2 (germline): SQVTM, ANQGSEA. Unmatched junction bases numbered 10, after V lost 8 bases and J lost 4 bases. The CDR3 runs to 15 residues. DNA of the CDR3: TGCAGCACCTTAGGACTAGCGGGAGGAGCGTACGAGCAGTACTTC. This gives the protein CSTLGLAGGAYEQYF.

This clonotype appeared many times. J is TRBJ2-7 and V is TRBV30, with TRBD1 as a possible D gene (5 bases). The CDR3 length is 13 residues. Trimming removed 7 bases from V and 5 bases from J, with 18 bases in between. Germline CDR1 and CDR2: GTSNPN and SVGIG (reference sequence). The CDR3 protein is CASTPGSGDEQYF. The CDR3 DNA is TGTGCCTCAACCCCAGGGTCTGGGGACGAGCAGTACTTC.

This clonotype was found many times. The chain recombines TRBV9 with TRBJ2-1; the match to TRBD2 covers 14 bases. Germline loops: CDR1 SGDLS, CDR2 YYNGEE. CDR3 size: 18 residues. Trimming at V came to 4 bases and at J to 6 bases, leaving 12 bases not matched to a gene. As DNA, the CDR3 is TGTGCCAGCAGCTCCCAGGGGACTAGCGGGAGAGGGAGCAATGAGCAGTTCTTC. Encoded protein: CASSSQGTSGRGSNEQFF.

This clonotype showed up many times. Germline and junction disagree at one end, which may indicate a read error. The chain has TRBV20-1 and TRBJ2-1; possible D gene TRBD2, 6 bases. Per germline, CDR1 DFQATT and CDR2 SNEGSKA (reference sequence). CDR3 length: 11 residues. CDR3 in DNA: TGCAGTGCTCCCCTCGGGACTTGGGCGGAGTTC. This encodes CSAPLGTWAEF.

This clonotype was found many times. The V gene is TRBV2, the J gene TRBJ1-1, with 9 nucleotides matching TRBD1. V lost 5 bases and J lost 0; bases outside the gene matches: 7. The CDR3 consists of 16 residues. Germline CDR1 is SNHLY and CDR2 is FYNNEI. This chain's CDR3 is CASSPGTGWMNTEAFF. CDR3 nucleotides: TGTGCCAGCAGTCCCGGGACAGGGTGGATGAACACTGAAGCTTTCTTT.

The sample holds many counts of this clonotype. The chain has TRBV15 and TRBJ2-7; D may be TRBD1 (5 bases). Germline lookup yields CDR1 LNHNV and CDR2 YYDKDF (reference sequence). The CDR3 has 15 amino acids. V was cut by 0 bases and J by 6 bases, with 15 bases left in between. The DNA of the CDR3 is TGTGCCACCAGCAGAGATAGAAGTAGGGGTGGCGAGCAGTACTTC. Translation: CATSRDRSRGGEQYF. Full variable domain (missing parts from reference TRBV15 and TRBJ2-7): DAMVIQNPRYQVTQFGKPVTLSCSQTLNHNVMYWYQQKSSQAPKLLFHYYDKDFNNEADTPDNFQSRRPNTSFCFLDIRSPGLGDTAMYLCATSRDRSRGGEQYFGPGTRLTVT.

The chain joins TRBV12-3 or TRBV12-4 to TRBJ2-1; unclear D gene. CDR3 size: 13 residues. The V and J ends lost 6 bases and 7 bases respectively, with 13 bases between them. The CDR3 sequence: CASRKARPNEQFF. CDR3 DNA: TGTGCCAGCAGGAAGGCCCGACCGAATGAGCAGTTCTTC.

There are many counts of this clonotype. This chain connects TRBV12-3 or TRBV12-4 to TRBJ2-1, with 9 bases matching TRBD2. The J segment lost 2 bases and the V segment lost 6 bases, leaving 17 bases of the junction unmatched. This CDR3 is 19 amino acids long. CDR3 amino acids: CASSDLAGGPPGTYNEQFF. Here the CDR3 DNA reads TGTGCCAGCAGCGATCTGGCGGGAGGGCCTCCTGGGACCTACAATGAGCAGTTCTTC.

This clonotype was seen ten or more times. This chain links TRBV6-5 with TRBJ2-7; D may correspond to TRBD1 or TRBD2 (5 bases each). Trimming took off 2 bases at V and 4 bases at J, with 15 bases between the two ends. The germline V gene encodes CDR1 MNHEY and CDR2 SVGAGI. The CDR3 length is 15 residues. DNA for the CDR3: TGTGCCAGCAGTTACACCGGGGCGCTACCGTACGAGCAGTACTTC. Its translation: CASSYTGALPYEQYF.